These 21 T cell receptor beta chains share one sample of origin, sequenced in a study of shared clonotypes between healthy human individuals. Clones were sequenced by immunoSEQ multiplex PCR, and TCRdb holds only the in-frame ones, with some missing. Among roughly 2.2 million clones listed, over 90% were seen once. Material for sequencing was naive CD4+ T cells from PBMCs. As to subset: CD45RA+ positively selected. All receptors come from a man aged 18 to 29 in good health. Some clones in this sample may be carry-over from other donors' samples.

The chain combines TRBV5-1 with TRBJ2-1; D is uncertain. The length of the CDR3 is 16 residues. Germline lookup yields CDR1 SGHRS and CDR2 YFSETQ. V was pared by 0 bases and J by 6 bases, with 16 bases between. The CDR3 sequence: CASSLGFTDLGNEQFF. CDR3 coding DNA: TGCGCCAGCAGCTTGGGTTTTACTGACTTGGGCAATGAGCAGTTCTTC.

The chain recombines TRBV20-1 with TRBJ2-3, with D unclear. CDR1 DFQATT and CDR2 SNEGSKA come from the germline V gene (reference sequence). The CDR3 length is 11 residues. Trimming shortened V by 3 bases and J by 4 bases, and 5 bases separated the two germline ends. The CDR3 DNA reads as TGCAGTGCTAGCCAGGCAGATACGCAGTATTTT. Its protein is CSASQADTQYF.

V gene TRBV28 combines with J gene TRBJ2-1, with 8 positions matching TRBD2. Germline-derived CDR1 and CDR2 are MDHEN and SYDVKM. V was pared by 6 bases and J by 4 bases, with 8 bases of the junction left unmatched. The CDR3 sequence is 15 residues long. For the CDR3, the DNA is TGTGCCAGCAGCACAAGCGGGAGAGGGTACAATGAGCAGTTCTTC. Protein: CASSTSGRGYNEQFF.

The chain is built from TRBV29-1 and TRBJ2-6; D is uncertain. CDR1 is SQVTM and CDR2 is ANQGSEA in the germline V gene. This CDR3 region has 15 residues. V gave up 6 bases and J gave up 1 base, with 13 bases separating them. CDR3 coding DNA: TGCAGCGTACGGACGGGCCGGTCTGGGGCCAACGTCCTGACTTTC. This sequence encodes CSVRTGRSGANVLTF.

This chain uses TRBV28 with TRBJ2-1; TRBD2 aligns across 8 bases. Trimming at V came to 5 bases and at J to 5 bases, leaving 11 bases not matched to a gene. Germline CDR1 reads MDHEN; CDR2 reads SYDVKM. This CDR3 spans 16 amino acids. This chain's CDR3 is CASSPGGAHHHNEQFF. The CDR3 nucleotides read TGTGCCAGCAGTCCCGGGGGGGCCCACCACCACAATGAGCAGTTCTTC.

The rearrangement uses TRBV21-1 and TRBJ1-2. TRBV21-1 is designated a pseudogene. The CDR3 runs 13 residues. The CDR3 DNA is TGTGCCAGCCTCGAAAGGCCTAACTATGGCTACACCTTC. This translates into CASLERPNYGYTF.

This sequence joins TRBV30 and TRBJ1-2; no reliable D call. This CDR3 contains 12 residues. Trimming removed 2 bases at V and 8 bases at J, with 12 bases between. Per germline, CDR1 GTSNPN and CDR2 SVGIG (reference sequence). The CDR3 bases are TGTGCCTGGAGTCCGCCCCTTTGGGGCTACACCTTC. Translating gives CAWSPPLWGYTF.

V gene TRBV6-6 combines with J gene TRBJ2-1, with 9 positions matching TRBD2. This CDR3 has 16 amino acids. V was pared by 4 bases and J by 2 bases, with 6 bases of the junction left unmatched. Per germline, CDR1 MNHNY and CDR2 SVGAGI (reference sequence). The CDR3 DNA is TGTGCCAGCAGTTCCGGACGACTAGCGGCCTACAATGAGCAGTTCTTC. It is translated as CASSSGRLAAYNEQFF.

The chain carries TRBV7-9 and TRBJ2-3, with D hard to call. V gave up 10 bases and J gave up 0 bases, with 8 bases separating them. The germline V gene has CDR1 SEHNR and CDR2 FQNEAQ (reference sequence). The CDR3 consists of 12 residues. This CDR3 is CATTLSTDTQYF. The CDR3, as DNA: TGTGCCACGACCTTAAGCACAGATACGCAGTATTTT. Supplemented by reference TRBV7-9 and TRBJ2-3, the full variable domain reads DTGVSQNPRHKITKRGQNVTFRCDPISEHNRLYWYRQTLGQGPEFLTYFQNEAQLEKSRLLSDRFSAERPKGSFSTLEIQRTEQGDSAMYLCATTLSTDTQYFGPGTRLTVL.

Here the CDR3 reads CASSQPDRARNEQFF. The CDR3 DNA sequence: TGCGCCAGCAGCCAACCGGACAGAGCGCGGAATGAGCAGTTCTTC. The chain employs TRBV4-1 and TRBJ2-1, with D maybe TRBD1 (6 bases). V lost 2 bases and J 7 bases, leaving 15 bases between the germline ends. The CDR3 runs 15 residues. The germline V gene encodes CDR1 MGHRA and CDR2 YSYEKL.

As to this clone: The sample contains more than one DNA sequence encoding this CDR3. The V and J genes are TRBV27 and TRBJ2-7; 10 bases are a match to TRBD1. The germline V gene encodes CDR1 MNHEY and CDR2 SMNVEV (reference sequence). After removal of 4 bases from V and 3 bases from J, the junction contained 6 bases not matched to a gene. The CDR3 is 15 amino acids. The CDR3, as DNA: TGTGCCAGCAGTTCCCTCGGGACAGGGGTCTACGAGCAGTACTTC. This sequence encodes CASSSLGTGVYEQYF.

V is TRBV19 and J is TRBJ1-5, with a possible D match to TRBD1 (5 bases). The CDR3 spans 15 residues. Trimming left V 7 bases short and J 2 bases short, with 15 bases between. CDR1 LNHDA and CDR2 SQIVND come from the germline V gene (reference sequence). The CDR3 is CASTTFSGGNQPQHF. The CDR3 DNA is TGTGCCAGTACTACTTTTTCGGGGGGCAATCAGCCCCAGCATTTT.

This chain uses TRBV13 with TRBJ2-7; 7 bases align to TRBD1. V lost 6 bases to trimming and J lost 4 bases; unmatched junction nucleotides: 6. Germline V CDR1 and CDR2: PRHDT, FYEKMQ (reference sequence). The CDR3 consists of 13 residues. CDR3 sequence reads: CASRARTGYEQYF. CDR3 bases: TGTGCCAGCAGGGCCCGGACAGGTTACGAGCAGTACTTC.

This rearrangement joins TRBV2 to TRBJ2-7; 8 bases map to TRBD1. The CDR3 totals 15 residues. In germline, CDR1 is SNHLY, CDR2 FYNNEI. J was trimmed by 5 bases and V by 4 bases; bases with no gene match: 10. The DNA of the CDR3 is TGTGCCAGCAGTGTTTGGCAGGGGGCTATCCACGAGCAGTACTTC. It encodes CASSVWQGAIHEQYF.

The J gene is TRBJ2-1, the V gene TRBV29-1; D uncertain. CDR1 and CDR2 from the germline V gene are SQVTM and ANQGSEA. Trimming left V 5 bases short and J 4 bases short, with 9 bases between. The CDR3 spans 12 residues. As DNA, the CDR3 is TGCAGCGTTCCCTACATTTACAATGAGCAGTTCTTC. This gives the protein CSVPYIYNEQFF.

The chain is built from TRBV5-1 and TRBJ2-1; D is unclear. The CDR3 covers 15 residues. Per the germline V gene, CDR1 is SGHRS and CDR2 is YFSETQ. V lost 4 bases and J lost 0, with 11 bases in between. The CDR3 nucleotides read TGCGCCAGCAGCCTCTCCTCGAGCTCCTACAATGAGCAGTTCTTC. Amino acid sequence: CASSLSSSSYNEQFF.

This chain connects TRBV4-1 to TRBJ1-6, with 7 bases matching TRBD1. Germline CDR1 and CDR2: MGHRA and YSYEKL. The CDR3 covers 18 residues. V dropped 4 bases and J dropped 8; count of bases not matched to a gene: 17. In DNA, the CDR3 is TGCGCCAGCAGCCCCATAGGGCGTAAGGGGGCGCGGGATTCACCCCTCCACTTT. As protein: CASSPIGRKGARDSPLHF.

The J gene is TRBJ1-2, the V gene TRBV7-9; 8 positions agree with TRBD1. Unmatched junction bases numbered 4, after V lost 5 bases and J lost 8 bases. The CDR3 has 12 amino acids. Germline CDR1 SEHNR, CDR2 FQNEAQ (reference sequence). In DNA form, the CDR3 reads TGTGCCAGCAGCCTTCAGGGGGCAGGCTACACCTTC. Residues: CASSLQGAGYTF.

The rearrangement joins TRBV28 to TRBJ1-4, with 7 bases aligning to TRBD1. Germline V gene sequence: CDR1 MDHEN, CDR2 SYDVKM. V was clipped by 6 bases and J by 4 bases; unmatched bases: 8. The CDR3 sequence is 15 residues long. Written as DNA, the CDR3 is TGTGCCAGCAGCCCGATTAGGGGGCGTAATGAAAAACTGTTTTTT. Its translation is CASSPIRGRNEKLFF.

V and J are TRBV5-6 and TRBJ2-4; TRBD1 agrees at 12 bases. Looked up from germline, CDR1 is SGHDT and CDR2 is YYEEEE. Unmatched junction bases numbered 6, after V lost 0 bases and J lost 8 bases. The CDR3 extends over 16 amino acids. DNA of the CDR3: TGTGCCAGCAGCTTGGTGGGGACAGGGGGCGAGGACATTCAGTACTTC. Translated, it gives CASSLVGTGGEDIQYF.

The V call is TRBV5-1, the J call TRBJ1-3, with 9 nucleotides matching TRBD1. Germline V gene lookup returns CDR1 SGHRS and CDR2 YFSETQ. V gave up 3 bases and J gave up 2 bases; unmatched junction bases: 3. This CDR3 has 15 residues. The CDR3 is CASSSRTGAGNTIYF. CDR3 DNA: TGCGCCAGCAGCTCCCGGACAGGGGCTGGAAACACCATATATTTT.